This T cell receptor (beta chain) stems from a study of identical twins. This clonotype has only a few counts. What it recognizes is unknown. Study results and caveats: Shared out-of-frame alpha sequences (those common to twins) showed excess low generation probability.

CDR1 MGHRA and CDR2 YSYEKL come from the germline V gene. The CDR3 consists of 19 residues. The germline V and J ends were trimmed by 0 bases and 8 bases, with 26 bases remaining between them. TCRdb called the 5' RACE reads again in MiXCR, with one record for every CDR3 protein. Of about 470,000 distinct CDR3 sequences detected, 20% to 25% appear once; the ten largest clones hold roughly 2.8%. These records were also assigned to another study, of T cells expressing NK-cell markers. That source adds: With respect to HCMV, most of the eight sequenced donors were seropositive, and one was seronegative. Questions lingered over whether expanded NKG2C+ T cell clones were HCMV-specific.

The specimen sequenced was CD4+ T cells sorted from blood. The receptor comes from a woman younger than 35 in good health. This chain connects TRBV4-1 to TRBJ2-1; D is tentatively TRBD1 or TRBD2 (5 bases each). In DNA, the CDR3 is TGCGCCAGCAGCCAAGAAAGGGGTGGAGTGTCAGGAGGCCGACATGAGCAGTTCTTC. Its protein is CASSQERGGVSGGRHEQFF.